The clone carrying this TCR beta chain was counted between two and nine times. Antigen: not known. TCRdb re-analyzed the PCR reads using MiXCR. Of some 19,000 clones in the sample, 34% are singletons; the top ten hold about 15%. CDR3 length: 15 residues. V was cut by 7 bases and J by 6 bases, with 21 bases left in between. Germline V gene sequence: CDR1 MNHEY, CDR2 SVGEGT. All patients reached thyroid surgery having received no treatment beforehand. This specimen belongs to a study of metastatic and nonmetastatic thyroid tumors. The overall study: Where malignant and benign thyroid patients were concerned, repertoires were compared across blood and tumor or nodule tissue. Whole-study findings and limits: Reported TCR beta diversity, measured in blood and tumor, was significantly higher for malignant thyroid tumors than for benign nodules.

The V call is TRBV6-2 or TRBV6-3, the J call TRBJ1-1; tentative D call: TRBD1 (6 bases). The source is a female donor with papillary thyroid cancer or a benign thyroid nodule (not recorded which). Some clones in this sample may be carry-over from other donors' samples. The sequenced sample consisted of tumor tissue. The CDR3 loop is CASTQREYRVAEAFF. The CDR3, as DNA: TGTGCCAGCACCCAACGGGAATACAGGGTCGCTGAAGCTTTCTTT.